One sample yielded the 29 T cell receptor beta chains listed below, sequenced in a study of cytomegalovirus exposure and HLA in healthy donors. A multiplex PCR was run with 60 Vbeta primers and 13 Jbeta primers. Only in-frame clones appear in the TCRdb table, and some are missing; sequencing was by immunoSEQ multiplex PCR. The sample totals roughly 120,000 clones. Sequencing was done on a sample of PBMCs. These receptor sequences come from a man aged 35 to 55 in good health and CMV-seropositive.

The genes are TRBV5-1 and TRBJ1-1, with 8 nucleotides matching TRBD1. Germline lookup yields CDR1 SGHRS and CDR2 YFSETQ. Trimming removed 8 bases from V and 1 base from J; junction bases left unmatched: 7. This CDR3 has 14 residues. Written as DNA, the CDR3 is TGCGCCAGTGGGACAGGTTTCGGGAACACTGAAGCTTTCTTT. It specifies CASGTGFGNTEAFF.

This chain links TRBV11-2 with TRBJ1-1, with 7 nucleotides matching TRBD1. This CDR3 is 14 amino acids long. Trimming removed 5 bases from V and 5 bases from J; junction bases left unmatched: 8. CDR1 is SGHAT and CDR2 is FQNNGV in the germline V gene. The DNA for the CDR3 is TGTGCCAGCAGCCCTACATCAGGGGGAACTGAAGCTTTCTTT. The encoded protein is CASSPTSGGTEAFF.

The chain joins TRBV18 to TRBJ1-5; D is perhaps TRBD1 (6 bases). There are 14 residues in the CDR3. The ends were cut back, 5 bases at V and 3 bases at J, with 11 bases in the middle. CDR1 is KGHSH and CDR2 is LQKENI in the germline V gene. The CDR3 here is CASSEDSPNQPQHF. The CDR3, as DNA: TGTGCCAGCTCAGAGGACAGCCCCAATCAGCCCCAGCATTTT.

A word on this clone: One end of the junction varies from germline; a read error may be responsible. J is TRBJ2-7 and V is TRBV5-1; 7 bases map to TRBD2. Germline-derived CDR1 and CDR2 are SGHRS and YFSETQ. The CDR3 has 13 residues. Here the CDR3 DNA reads TGCGCCAGCAGCCGAGGACGGGACTACGAGCAGCACTTC. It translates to CASSRGRDYEQHF.

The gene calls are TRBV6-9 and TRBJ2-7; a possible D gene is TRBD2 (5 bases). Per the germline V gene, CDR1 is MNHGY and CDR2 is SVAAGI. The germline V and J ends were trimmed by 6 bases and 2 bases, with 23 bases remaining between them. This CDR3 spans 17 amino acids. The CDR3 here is CASRRVTGSVLPYEQYF. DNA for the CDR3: TGTGCCAGCAGGCGAGTAACGGGGTCAGTCCTCCCCTACGAGCAGTACTTC.

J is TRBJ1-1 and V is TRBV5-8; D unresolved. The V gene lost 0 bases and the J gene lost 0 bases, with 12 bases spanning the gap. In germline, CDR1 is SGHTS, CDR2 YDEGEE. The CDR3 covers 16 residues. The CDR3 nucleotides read TGTGCCAGCAGCTTGGGCCTAGGCAATTTGAACACTGAAGCTTTCTTT. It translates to CASSLGLGNLNTEAFF.

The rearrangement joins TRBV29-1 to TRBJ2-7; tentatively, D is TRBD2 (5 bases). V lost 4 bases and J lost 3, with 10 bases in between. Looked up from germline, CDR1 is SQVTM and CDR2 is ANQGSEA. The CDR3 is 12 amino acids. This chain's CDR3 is CSVGLGSYEQYF. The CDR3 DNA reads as TGCAGCGTTGGGCTGGGGAGCTACGAGCAGTACTTC.

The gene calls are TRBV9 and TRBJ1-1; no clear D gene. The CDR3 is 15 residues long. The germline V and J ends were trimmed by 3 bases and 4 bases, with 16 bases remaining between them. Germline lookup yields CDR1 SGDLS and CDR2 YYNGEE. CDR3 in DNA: TGTGCCAGCAGCGGGTCTGAGGGATTGTCCACTGAAGCTTTCTTT. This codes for CASSGSEGLSTEAFF.

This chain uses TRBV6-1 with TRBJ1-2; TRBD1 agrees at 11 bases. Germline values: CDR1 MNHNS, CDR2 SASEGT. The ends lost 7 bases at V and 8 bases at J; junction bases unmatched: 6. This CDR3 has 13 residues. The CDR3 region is CASIGDRGFGYTF. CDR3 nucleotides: TGTGCCAGCATCGGGGACAGGGGGTTCGGCTACACCTTC.

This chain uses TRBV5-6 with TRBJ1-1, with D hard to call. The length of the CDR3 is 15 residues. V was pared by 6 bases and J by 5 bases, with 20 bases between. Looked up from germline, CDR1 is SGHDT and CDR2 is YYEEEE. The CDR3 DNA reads TGTGCCAGCACCATATTCAGTAGGGCGGGGACTGAAGCTTTCTTT. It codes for CASTIFSRAGTEAFF.

This chain's CDR3 is CASSPRQGASTEAFF. The CDR3 DNA sequence: TGTGCCAGCAGCCCCCGACAGGGGGCGAGCACTGAAGCTTTCTTT. The chain recombines TRBV11-1 with TRBJ1-1; the match to TRBD1 covers 10 bases. V lost 5 bases to trimming and J lost 4 bases; unmatched junction nucleotides: 7. Per the germline V gene, CDR1 is SGHAT and CDR2 is FQDESV (reference sequence). This CDR3 region has 15 residues.

DNA of the CDR3: TGTGCCAGCTCAGTAGGACTTGGACAGCCGAACACTGAAGCTTTCTTT. It translates to CASSVGLGQPNTEAFF. The gene calls are TRBV18 and TRBJ1-1, with D maybe TRBD1 (6 bases). Per the germline V gene, CDR1 is KGHSH and CDR2 is LQKENI. Trimming took off 5 bases at V and 1 base at J, with 17 bases between the two ends. The CDR3 sequence is 16 residues long.

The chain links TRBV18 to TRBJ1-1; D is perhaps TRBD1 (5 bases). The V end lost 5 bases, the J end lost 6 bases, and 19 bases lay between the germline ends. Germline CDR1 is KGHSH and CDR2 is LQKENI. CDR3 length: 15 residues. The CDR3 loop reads CASSSDSPRLAEAFF. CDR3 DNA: TGTGCCAGCTCATCAGACAGCCCTCGGTTAGCTGAAGCTTTCTTT.

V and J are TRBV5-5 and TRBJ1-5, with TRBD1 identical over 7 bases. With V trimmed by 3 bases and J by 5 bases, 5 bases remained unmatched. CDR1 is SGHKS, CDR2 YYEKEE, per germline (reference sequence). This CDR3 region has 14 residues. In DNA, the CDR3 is TGTGCCAGCAGCTCCGGGACAGCGGATCAGCCCCAGCATTTT. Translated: CASSSGTADQPQHF.

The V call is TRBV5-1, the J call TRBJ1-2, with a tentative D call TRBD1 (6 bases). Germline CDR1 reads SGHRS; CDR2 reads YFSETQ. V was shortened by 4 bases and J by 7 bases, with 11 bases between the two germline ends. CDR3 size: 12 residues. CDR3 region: CASSKGQTGYTF. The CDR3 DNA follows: TGCGCCAGCAGCAAAGGACAGACTGGCTACACCTTC. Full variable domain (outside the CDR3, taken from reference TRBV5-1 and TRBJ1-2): KAGVTQTPRYLIKTRGQQVTLSCSPISGHRSVSWYQQTPGQGLQFLFEYFSETQRNKGNFPGRFSGRQFSNSRSEMNVSTLELGDSALYLCASSKGQTGYTFGSGTRLTVV.

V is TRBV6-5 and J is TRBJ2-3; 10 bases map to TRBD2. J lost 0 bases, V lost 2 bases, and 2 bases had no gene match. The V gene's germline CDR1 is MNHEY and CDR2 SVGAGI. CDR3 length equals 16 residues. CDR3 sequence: CASSYIAGGSTDTQYF. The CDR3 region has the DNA TGTGCCAGCAGTTACATAGCGGGAGGTAGCACAGATACGCAGTATTTT.

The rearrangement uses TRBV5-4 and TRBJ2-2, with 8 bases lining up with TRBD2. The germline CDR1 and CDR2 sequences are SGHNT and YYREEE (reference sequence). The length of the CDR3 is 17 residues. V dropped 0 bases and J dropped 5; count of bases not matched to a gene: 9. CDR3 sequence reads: CASSLAVLAGTTGELFF. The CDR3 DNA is TGTGCCAGCAGCTTGGCCGTGTTAGCGGGAACGACCGGGGAGCTGTTTTTT.

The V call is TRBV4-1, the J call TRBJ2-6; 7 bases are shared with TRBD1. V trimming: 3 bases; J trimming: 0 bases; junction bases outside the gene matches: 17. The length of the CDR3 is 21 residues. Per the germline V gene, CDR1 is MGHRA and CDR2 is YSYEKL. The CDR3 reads CASSQTLGQEDFISGANVLTF. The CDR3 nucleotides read TGCGCCAGCAGCCAGACACTTGGACAGGAGGACTTCATCTCTGGGGCCAACGTCCTGACTTTC.

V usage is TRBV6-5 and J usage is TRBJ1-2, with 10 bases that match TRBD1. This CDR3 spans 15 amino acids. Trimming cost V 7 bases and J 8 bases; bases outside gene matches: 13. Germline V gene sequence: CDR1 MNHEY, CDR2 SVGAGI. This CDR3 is CASKISPGTGDGYTF. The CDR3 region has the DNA TGTGCCAGCAAAATAAGCCCCGGGACAGGGGACGGCTACACCTTC.

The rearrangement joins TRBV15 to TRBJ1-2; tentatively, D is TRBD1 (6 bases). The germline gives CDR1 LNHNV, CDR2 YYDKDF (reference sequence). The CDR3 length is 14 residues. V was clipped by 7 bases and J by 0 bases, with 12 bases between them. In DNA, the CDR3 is TGTGCCACCACCCGGGGGGGCTCTAACTATGGCTACACCTTC. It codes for CATTRGGSNYGYTF.

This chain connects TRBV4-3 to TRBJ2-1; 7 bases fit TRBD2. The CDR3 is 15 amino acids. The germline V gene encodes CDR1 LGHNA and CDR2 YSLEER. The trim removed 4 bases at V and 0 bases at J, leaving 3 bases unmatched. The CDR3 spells CASSPGLVSYNEQFF. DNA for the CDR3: TGCGCCAGCAGCCCAGGACTAGTCTCCTACAATGAGCAGTTCTTC.

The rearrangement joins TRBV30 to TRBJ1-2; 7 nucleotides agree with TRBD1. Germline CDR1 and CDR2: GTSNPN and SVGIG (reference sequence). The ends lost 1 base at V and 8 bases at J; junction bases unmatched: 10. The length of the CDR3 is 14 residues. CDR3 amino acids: CAWSEGTAPGGYTF. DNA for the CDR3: TGTGCCTGGAGTGAGGGGACAGCGCCTGGGGGCTACACCTTC.

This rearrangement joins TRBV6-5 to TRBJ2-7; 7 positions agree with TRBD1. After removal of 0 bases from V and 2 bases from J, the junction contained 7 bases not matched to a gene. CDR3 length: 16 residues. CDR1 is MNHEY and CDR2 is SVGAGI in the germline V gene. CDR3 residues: CASSYSFLQGAYEQYF. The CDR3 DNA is TGTGCCAGCAGTTACTCATTTCTCCAGGGGGCCTACGAGCAGTACTTC.

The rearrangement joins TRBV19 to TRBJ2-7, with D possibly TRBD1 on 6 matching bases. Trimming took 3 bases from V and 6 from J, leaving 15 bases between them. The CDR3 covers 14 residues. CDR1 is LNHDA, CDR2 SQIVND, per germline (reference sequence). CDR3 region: CASSIRQAGGEQYF. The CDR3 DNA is TGTGCCAGTAGTATCCGACAGGCCGGCGGCGAGCAGTACTTC.

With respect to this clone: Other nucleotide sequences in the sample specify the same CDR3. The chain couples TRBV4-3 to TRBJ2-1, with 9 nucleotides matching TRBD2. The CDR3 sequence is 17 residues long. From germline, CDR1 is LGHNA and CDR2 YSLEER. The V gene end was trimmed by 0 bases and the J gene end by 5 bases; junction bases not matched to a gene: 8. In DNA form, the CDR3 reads TGCGCCAGCAGCCAAGATTTCGCTAGCGGGATTGACAATGAGCAGTTCTTC. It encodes CASSQDFASGIDNEQFF.

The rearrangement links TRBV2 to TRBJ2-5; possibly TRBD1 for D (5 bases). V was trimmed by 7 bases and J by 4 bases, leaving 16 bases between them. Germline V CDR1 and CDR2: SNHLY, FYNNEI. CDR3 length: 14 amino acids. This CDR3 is CASIPDGAIETQYF. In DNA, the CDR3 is TGTGCCAGCATTCCTGATGGGGCCATAGAGACCCAGTACTTC.

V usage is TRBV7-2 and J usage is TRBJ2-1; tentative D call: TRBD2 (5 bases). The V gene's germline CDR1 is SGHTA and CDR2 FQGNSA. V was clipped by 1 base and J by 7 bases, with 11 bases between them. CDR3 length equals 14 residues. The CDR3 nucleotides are TGTGCCAGCAGCTTAGGCCTAGCCTCGAATGAGCAGTTCTTC. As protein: CASSLGLASNEQFF.

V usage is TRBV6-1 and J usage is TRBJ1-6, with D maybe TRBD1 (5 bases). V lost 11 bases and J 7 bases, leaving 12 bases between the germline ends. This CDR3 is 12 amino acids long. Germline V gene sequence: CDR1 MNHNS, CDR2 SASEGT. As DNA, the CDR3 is TGTGCCCTGGGGGGGTGGAATTCACCCCTCCACTTT. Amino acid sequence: CALGGWNSPLHF.

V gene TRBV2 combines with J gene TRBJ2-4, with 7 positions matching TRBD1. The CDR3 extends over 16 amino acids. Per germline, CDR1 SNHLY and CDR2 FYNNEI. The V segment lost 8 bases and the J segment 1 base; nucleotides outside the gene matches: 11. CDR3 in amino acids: CASAFGARGAKNIQYF. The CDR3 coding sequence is TGTGCCAGCGCGTTTGGGGCCAGGGGGGCCAAAAACATTCAGTACTTC.